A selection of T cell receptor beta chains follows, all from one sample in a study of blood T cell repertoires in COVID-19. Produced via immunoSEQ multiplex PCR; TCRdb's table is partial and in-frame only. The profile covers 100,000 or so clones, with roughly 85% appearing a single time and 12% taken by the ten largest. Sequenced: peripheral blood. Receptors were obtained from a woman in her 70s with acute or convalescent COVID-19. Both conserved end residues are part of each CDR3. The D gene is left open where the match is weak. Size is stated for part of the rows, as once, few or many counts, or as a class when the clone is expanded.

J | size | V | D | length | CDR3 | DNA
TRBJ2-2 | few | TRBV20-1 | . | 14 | CSASSLGNTGELFF | TGCAGTGCTAGTAGCCTAGGGAACACCGGGGAGCTGTTTTTT
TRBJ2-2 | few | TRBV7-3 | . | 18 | CASSLYPSQVGGTGELFF | TGTGCCAGCAGCTTGTACCCATCCCAGGTGGGGGGCACCGGGGAGCTGTTTTTT
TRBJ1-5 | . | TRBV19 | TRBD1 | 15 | CASSTSTGGNQPQHF | TGTGCCAGTAGTACGTCGACAGGGGGCAATCAGCCCCAGCATTTT
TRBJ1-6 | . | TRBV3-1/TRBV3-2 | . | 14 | CASSPSRGGSPLHF | TGTGCCAGCAGCCCATCAAGGGGTGGATCACCCCTCCACTTT
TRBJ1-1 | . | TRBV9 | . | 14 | CASSVGGDGTEAFF | TGTGCCAGCAGCGTAGGGGGCGATGGCACTGAAGCTTTCTTT
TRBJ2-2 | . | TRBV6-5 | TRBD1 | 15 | CASNPTGGDPGELFF | TGTGCCAGCAATCCGACAGGGGGCGATCCCGGGGAGCTGTTTTTT
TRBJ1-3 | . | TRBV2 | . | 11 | CASSVRIPPIF | TGTGCCAGCAGCGTGCGTATACCGCCCATCTTT
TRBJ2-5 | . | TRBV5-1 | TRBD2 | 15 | CASSFSGGGQETQYF | TGCGCCAGCAGCTTTAGCGGCGGGGGGCAAGAGACCCAGTACTTC
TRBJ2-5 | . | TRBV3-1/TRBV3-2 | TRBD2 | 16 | CASSQVTGGRGETQYF | TGTGCCAGCAGCCAAGTAACGGGGGGGCGTGGGGAGACCCAGTACTTC
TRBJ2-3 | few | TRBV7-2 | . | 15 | CASSLRSPGGDTQYF | TGTGCCAGCAGCTTACGGAGCCCCGGAGGCGATACGCAGTATTTT
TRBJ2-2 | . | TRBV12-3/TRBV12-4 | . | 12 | CASKGDTGELFF | TGTGCCAGCAAAGGGGACACCGGGGAGCTGTTTTTT
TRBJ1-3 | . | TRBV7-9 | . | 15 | CASSFWTASGNTIYF | TGTGCCAGCAGCTTCTGGACAGCCTCTGGAAACACCATATATTTT
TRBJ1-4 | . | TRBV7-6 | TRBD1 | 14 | CASSFRDRSEKLFF | TGTGCCAGCAGCTTCCGGGACAGGAGTGAAAAACTGTTTTTT
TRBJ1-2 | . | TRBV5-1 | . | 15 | CASSPAGADGYGYTF | TGCGCCAGCAGCCCCGCGGGGGCGGATGGCTATGGCTACACCTTC
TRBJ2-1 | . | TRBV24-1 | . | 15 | CATNQGALNYNEQFF | TGTGCCACCAACCAGGGCGCACTAAATTACAATGAGCAGTTCTTC
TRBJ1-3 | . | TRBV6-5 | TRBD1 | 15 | CASGAGGISGNTIYF | TGTGCCAGCGGGGCAGGGGGAATCTCTGGAAACACCATATATTTT
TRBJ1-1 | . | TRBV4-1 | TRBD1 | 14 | CASSQDRDRVEAFF | TGCGCCAGCAGCCAGGACAGAGACAGGGTTGAAGCTTTCTTT
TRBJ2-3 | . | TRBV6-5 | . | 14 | CASTKNGGTDTQYF | TGTGCCAGCACCAAAAACGGGGGCACAGATACGCAGTATTTT
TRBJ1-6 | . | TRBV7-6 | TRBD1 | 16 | CASSPLTGLNNSPLHF | TGTGCCAGCAGCCCATTGACAGGGTTGAATAATTCACCCCTCCACTTT
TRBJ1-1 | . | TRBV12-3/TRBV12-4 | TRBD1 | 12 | CASSRQGLGAFF | TGTGCCAGCAGTCGACAGGGGCTGGGGGCTTTCTTT
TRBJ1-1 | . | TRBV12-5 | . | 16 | CASGLVPGPMNTEAFF | TGTGCTAGTGGTTTGGTACCAGGGCCGATGAACACTGAAGCTTTCTTT
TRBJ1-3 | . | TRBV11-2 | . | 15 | CASSLDAGMGNTIYF | TGTGCCAGCAGCTTAGATGCGGGAATGGGAAACACCATATATTTT
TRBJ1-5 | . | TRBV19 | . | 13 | CASKPGGNQPQHF | TGTGCCAGTAAGCCCGGGGGCAATCAGCCCCAGCATTTT
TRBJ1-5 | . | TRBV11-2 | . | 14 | CASSPQGSNQPQHF | TGTGCCAGCAGCCCACAGGGTAGCAATCAGCCCCAGCATTTT
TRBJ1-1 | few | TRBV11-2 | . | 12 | CASSPAGTEAFF | TGTGCCAGCAGCCCAGCGGGTACTGAAGCTTTCTTT
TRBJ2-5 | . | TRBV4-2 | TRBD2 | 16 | CASSLLTSGGSGTQYF | TGTGCCAGCAGCCTTCTAACTAGCGGGGGGTCCGGGACCCAGTACTTC
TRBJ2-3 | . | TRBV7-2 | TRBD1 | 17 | CASSLGTGGEGTDTQYF | TGTGCCAGCAGCTTAGGTACAGGGGGAGAGGGCACAGATACGCAGTATTTT
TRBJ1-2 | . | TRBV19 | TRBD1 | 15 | CASTRPQGINYGYTF | TGTGCCAGTACCAGACCACAGGGGATTAACTATGGCTACACCTTC
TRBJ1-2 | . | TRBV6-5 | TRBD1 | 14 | CASSRQGTAYGYTF | TGTGCCAGCAGTCGACAGGGGACGGCCTATGGCTACACCTTC
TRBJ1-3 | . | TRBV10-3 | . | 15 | CAISEDRQAGNTIYF | TGTGCCATCAGTGAGGATCGACAAGCTGGAAACACCATATATTTT
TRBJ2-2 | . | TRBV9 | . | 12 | CASSLNTGELFF | TGTGCCAGCAGCCTTAACACCGGGGAGCTGTTTTTT
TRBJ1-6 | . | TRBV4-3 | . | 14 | CASSQDREETPLHF | TGCGCCAGCAGCCAAGATCGAGAGGAAACACCCCTCCACTTT
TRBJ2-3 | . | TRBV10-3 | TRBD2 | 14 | CAITAGGPTDTQYF | TGTGCCATCACGGCGGGGGGCCCCACAGATACGCAGTATTTT
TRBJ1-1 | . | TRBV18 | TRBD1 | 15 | CASSPPGTANTEAFF | TGTGCCAGCTCACCCCCCGGGACAGCGAACACTGAAGCTTTCTTT
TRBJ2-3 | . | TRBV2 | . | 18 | CASSADYLDRSSTDTQYF | TGTGCCAGCAGTGCAGACTACCTGGACCGTTCTAGCACAGATACGCAGTATTTT
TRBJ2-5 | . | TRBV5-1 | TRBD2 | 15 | CASSLESGGEETQYF | TGCGCCAGCAGCTTGGAGAGCGGGGGGGAAGAGACCCAGTACTTC
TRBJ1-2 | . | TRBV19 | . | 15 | CASSPDGQTIYGYTF | TGTGCCAGTAGTCCGGATGGACAGACGATCTATGGCTACACCTTC
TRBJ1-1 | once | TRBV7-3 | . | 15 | CASSLGTIQNTEAFF | TGTGCCAGCAGCTTAGGGACAATTCAGAACACTGAAGCTTTCTTT
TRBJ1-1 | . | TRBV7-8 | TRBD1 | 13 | CASSFDRAGEAFF | TGTGCCAGCAGCTTCGACAGGGCTGGTGAAGCTTTCTTT
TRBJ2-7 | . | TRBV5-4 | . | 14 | CASSLGGRTYEQYF | TGTGCCAGCAGCTTGGGGGGCCGTACCTACGAGCAGTACTTC
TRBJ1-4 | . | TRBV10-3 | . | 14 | CAITRGGPNEKLFF | TGTGCCATCACCCGGGGAGGCCCTAATGAAAAACTGTTTTTT
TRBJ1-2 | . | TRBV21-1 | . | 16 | CASRDQAPRANYGYTF | TGTGCCAGCAGGGACCAGGCACCGAGGGCTAACTATGGCTACACCTTC
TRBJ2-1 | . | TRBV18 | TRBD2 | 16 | CASSPNPPSGGGEQFF | TGTGCCAGCTCACCAAACCCCCCTAGCGGGGGGGGTGAGCAGTTCTTC
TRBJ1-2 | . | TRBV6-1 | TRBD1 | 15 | CASSEYFGQGYGYTF | TGTGCCAGCAGTGAATATTTCGGACAGGGATATGGCTACACCTTC
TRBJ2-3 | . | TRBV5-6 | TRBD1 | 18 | CASSFREDRARSTDTQYF | TGTGCCAGCAGCTTCCGGGAAGACAGGGCCCGGAGCACAGATACGCAGTATTTT
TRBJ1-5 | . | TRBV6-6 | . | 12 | CASGKEGGAQHF | TGTGCCAGCGGAAAGGAAGGAGGGGCCCAGCATTTT
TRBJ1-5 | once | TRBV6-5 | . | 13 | CASSSGLAQPQHF | TGTGCCAGCAGTTCAGGGCTTGCTCAGCCCCAGCATTTT
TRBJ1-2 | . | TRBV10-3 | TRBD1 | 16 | CATRTGGVGLDYGYTF | TGTGCCACGAGAACAGGGGGCGTCGGTTTAGACTATGGCTACACCTTC
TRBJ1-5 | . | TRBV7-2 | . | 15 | CASSLEGVATEPQHF | TGTGCCAGCAGCTTAGAGGGGGTTGCGACGGAGCCCCAGCATTTT